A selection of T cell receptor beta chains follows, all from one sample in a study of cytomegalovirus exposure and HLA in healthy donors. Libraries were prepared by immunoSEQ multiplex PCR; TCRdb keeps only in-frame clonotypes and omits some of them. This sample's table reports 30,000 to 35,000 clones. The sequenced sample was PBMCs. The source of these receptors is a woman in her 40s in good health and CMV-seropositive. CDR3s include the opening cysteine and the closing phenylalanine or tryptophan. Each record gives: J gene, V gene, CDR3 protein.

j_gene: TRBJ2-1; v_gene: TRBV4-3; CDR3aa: CASSPRGRLAGQFF
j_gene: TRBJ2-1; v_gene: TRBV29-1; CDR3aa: CSVVAGEDNEQFF
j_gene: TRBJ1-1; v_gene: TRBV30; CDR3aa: CAWVPGTGGTEAFF
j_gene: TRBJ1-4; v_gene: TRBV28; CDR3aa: CASSPGQSNEKLFF
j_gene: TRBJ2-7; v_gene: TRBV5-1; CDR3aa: CASSLVPIYEQYF
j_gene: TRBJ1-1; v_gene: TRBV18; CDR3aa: CASSLISIIQGVPEAFF
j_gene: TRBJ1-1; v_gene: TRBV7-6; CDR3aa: CASRREMNTEAFF
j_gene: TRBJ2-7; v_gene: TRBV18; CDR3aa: CASSPEIAYEQYF
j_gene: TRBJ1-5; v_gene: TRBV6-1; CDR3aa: CASRTETYSNQPQHF
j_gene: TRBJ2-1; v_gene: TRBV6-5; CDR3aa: CASSYSPSGGYNEQFF
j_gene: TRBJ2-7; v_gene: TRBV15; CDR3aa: CATSPRLGSSYEQYF
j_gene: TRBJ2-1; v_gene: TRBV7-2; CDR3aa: CASSLGVRSSGGPSEQFF
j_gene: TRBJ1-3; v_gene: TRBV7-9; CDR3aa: CASRGDRASRNTIYF
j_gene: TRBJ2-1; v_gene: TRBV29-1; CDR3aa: CSVEVLAGGTDEQFF
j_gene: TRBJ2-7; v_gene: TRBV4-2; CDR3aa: CASSQDYSGSSYEQYF
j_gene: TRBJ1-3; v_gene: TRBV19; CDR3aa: CASSPSTGSSGNTIYF
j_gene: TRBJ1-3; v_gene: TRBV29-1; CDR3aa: CSVSLSGNTIYF
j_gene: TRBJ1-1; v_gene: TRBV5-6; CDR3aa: CASTLTGGSNTEAFF
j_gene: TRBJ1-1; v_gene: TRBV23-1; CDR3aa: CASSQGRNTEAFF
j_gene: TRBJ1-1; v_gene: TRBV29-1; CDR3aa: CSVDDGRMNTEAFF
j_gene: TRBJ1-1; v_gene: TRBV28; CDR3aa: CASRREMNTEAFF
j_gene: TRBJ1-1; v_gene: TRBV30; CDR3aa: CAGAPPQGAEAFF
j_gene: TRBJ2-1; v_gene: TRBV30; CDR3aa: CAWSVLGDYKNEQFF
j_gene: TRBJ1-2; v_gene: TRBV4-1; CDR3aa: CASNERGQGYGYTF
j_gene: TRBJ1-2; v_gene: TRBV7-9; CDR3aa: CASSLANRPYGYTF
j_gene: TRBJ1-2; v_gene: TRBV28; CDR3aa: CASSFLQGEGYGYTF
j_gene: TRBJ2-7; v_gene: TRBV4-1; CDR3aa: CASSHLTPTYEQYF
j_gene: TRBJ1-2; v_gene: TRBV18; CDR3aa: CASSLSGGANGYTF
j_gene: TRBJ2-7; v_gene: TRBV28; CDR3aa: CASSARTSGREEQYF
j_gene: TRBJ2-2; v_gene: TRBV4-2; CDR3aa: CASSPGGNTGELFF
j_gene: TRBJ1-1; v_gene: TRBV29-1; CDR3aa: CSVGRRLNTEAFF
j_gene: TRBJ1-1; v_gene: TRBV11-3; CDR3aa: CASSFGSGTEAFF
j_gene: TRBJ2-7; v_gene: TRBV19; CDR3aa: CASSIYGGGEQYF
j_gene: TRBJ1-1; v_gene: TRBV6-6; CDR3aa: CASSSQGFQAFF